This T cell receptor beta chain was observed in a study of cytomegalovirus exposure and HLA in healthy donors. Study in general: The 120 validation repertoires were produced on the same platform as the roughly 690 repertoires of the first cohort. This was reported in a later analysis. Study-wide points: The study flagged about 150 TCR beta chains as cytomegalovirus-associated. Rarity marked most TCR sequences, yet some public TCRs occurred in many donors.

Per germline, CDR1 MNHEY and CDR2 SMNVEV (reference sequence). The V segment lost 6 bases and the J segment 1 base; nucleotides outside the gene matches: 2. This CDR3 is 14 amino acids long. Sequenced by immunoSEQ multiplex PCR; TCRdb stores in-frame clones only, minus some. The sample shows about 140,000 clones, approximately 86% of them seen only once. For this clone: Its antigen is currently unknown.

The donors were in the roughly 130-subject validation cohort, distinct from the approximately 670-subject first cohort. Source material: PBMCs. This chain joins TRBV27 and TRBJ2-3, with 9 positions matching TRBD1. This TCR was recovered from a man aged 18 to 35 in good health and CMV-seropositive. In DNA, the CDR3 is TGTGCCAGCAGCCGGGACAGGGGCACAGATACGCAGTATTTT. This codes for CASSRDRGTDTQYF.